The 20 T cell receptor beta chains listed next were all sequenced from one sample in a study of T cell repertoires in cytomegalovirus infection. TCRdb redid the calling of the reads with MiXCR, one entry per CDR3 protein. The repertoire holds about 900,000 distinct CDR3 sequences, with roughly 30% as singletons. Antigens of these TCRs are unknown. This specimen was cultured CD8+ T cells from PBMCs, taken from culture after CMV antigen stimulation. These receptor sequences come from a human donor in good health (CMV status not recorded). Some clones in this sample may be carry-over from other donors' samples.

This clonotype has only a few counts. This sequence joins TRBV7-8 and TRBJ2-1; D may be TRBD1 or TRBD2 (5 bases each). The CDR3 consists of 14 residues. Trimming took off 4 bases at V and 7 bases at J, with 14 bases between the two ends. Germline V gives CDR1 SGHVS, CDR2 FQNEAQ. CDR3 sequence reads: CASSSVGAINEQFF. As DNA, the CDR3 is TGTGCCAGCAGCTCAGTCGGGGCGATTAATGAGCAGTTCTTC.

Many counts were recorded for this clonotype. V is TRBV6-1 and J is TRBJ1-5; D remains ambiguous. The length of the CDR3 is 17 residues. Germline V gene data show CDR1 as MNHNS and CDR2 as SASEGT. V was pared by 2 bases and J by 0 bases, with 14 bases between. CDR3 amino acids: CASSEFTAEYSNQPQHF. The CDR3 region has the DNA TGTGCCAGCAGTGAATTTACGGCAGAGTATAGCAATCAGCCCCAGCATTTT.

This clonotype was counted between two and nine times. The rearrangement joins TRBV4-1 to TRBJ1-5; D is uncertain. V was clipped by 1 base and J by 0 bases, with 10 bases between them. CDR3 size: 16 residues. The V gene's germline CDR1 is MGHRA and CDR2 YSYEKL. CDR3 sequence (DNA): TGCGCCAGCAGCCAAGGACCGGCCTATAGCAATCAGCCCCAGCATTTT. It specifies CASSQGPAYSNQPQHF.

This clonotype occurred many times. This sequence joins TRBV28 and TRBJ2-6, with TRBD1 as a possible D gene (5 bases). With 6 bases removed from V and 1 base from J, the gap between germline ends came to 10 bases. This CDR3 region has 15 residues. Germline values: CDR1 MDHEN, CDR2 SYDVKM. CDR3 nucleotides: TGTGCCAGCAGCCCAACAGGATCTGGGGCCAACGTCCTGACTTTC. This codes for CASSPTGSGANVLTF. Full variable domain (remainder filled in from reference TRBV28 and TRBJ2-6): DVKVTQSSRYLVKRTGEKVFLECVQDMDHENMFWYRQDPGLGLRLIYFSYDVKMKEKGDIPEGYSVSREKKERFSLILESASTNQTSMYLCASSPTGSGANVLTFGAGSRLTVL.

This clonotype was seen at least ten times. This chain connects TRBV6-2 or TRBV6-3 to TRBJ2-1; 10 bases are shared with TRBD1. Germline-derived CDR1 and CDR2 are MNHEY and SVGEGT. Trimming at V came to 4 bases and at J to 4 bases, leaving 7 bases not matched to a gene. This CDR3 is built from 16 residues. The CDR3 loop reads CASSFSRDRGYNEQFF. The DNA for the CDR3 is TGTGCCAGCAGTTTCTCTCGGGACAGGGGATACAATGAGCAGTTCTTC.

The chain links TRBV27 to TRBJ2-1, with D uncertain. Between the trimmed V and J ends, which lost 1 base and 0 bases, there was a span of 7 bases. The CDR3 covers 15 residues. CDR1 and CDR2 (germline): MNHEY, SMNVEV (reference sequence). CDR3 nucleotide sequence: TGTGCCAGCAGTTTATACACGGTCTCCTACAATGAGCAGTTCTTC. As protein: CASSLYTVSYNEQFF.

This clonotype was seen only a few times. The chain has TRBV7-8 and TRBJ1-6; D not certain. CDR1 is SGHVS and CDR2 is FQNEAQ in the germline V gene. This CDR3 is 16 amino acids long. Trimming stripped 1 base from V and 10 bases from J, with 17 bases between. CDR3 region: CASSLGPKVSGSPLHF. For the CDR3, the DNA is TGTGCCAGCAGCTTAGGACCCAAAGTTTCGGGATCACCCCTCCACTTT.

The rearrangement links TRBV19 to TRBJ1-1; D call uncertain. Trimming pared 3 bases from V and 4 bases from J, leaving 15 bases between. Germline-derived CDR1 and CDR2 are LNHDA and SQIVND (reference sequence). This CDR3 is built from 15 residues. CDR3 DNA: TGTGCCAGTAGTATTCGCACCTGGCCTGCCACTGAAGCTTTCTTT. Encoded protein: CASSIRTWPATEAFF.

CDR3 bases: TGTGCCAGCAGCGAAGGAGGGGTATTTATACCTTTCTTT. Protein sequence: CASSEGGVFIPFF. This chain links TRBV7-9 with TRBJ1-1, with a weak D call TRBD1 (5 bases). V was clipped by 5 bases and J by 12 bases, with 19 bases between them. This CDR3 has 13 residues. Germline V lookup: CDR1 SEHNR, CDR2 FQNEAQ (reference sequence).

This chain connects TRBV19 to TRBJ2-2; no reliable D call. V lost 4 bases and J 4 bases, leaving 13 bases between the germline ends. The germline CDR1 and CDR2 sequences are LNHDA and SQIVND (reference sequence). The CDR3 totals 15 residues. The CDR3 sequence: CASSTDRVLTGELFF. The DNA of the CDR3 is TGTGCCAGTAGTACTGACCGGGTCCTCACCGGGGAGCTGTTTTTT.

This clonotype was picked up a small number of times. The chain combines TRBV5-4 with TRBJ2-5, with 10 bases fitting TRBD1. The CDR3 sequence is 15 residues long. J was trimmed by 5 bases and V by 2 bases; bases with no gene match: 6. Germline V lookup: CDR1 SGHNT, CDR2 YYREEE (reference sequence). This chain's CDR3 is CASSFLTGGVETQYF. CDR3 DNA sequence: TGTGCCAGCAGCTTTCTGACAGGGGGCGTTGAGACCCAGTACTTC.

This chain joins TRBV6-5 and TRBJ2-5; 8 bases are shared with TRBD2. The CDR3 runs 16 residues. V shed 0 bases, J shed 3 bases, and the junction held 6 bases outside the gene matches. Germline CDR1 is MNHEY and CDR2 is SVGAGI. The DNA of the CDR3 is TGTGCCAGCAGTTACTCGATTGTAGCGGGGAAAGAGACCCAGTACTTC. Translated, it gives CASSYSIVAGKETQYF.

The rearrangement joins TRBV6-8 to TRBJ1-5; D is ambiguous. In germline, CDR1 is MNHGY, CDR2 SAAAGT. V lost 7 bases and J 0 bases, leaving 10 bases between the germline ends. The CDR3 sequence is 14 residues long. The chain's CDR3 is CASTKSHSNQPQHF. CDR3 nucleotides: TGTGCCAGCACAAAGTCGCATAGCAATCAGCCCCAGCATTTT.

Points on this clonotype: The junction shows a germline mismatch at one end, possibly a read error. The chain uses TRBV7-7 and TRBJ2-1, with D possibly matching TRBD2 (5 bases). The CDR3 has 16 residues. The germline V gene has CDR1 SSHAT and CDR2 FNYEAQ (reference sequence). The chain's CDR3 is CASSPTLAFSYNEQFF. The DNA of the CDR3 is TGTGCTAGCAGCCCCACCCTAGCCTTTTCCTACAATGAGCAGTTCTTC.

The V and J genes are TRBV7-6 and TRBJ2-5; no clear D gene. This CDR3 is built from 15 residues. The V end lost 6 bases, the J end lost 5 bases, and 19 bases lay between the germline ends. Looked up from germline, CDR1 is SGHVS and CDR2 is FNYEAQ. The CDR3 region is CASRPAPLPSETQYF. CDR3 bases: TGTGCCAGCAGGCCCGCCCCACTTCCCTCGGAGACCCAGTACTTC.

This clonotype occurred a few times. V gene TRBV9 combines with J gene TRBJ2-3, with TRBD2 matching over 12 bases. Germline CDR1 SGDLS, CDR2 YYNGEE. The junction had 7 bases not matched to a gene; V was cut back by 5 bases and J by 9 bases. The CDR3 sequence is 14 residues long. CDR3 loop: CASSKKTSGGTQYF. The CDR3, as DNA: TGTGCCAGCAGTAAGAAGACTAGCGGGGGAACGCAGTATTTT.

This clonotype was seen a few times. The rearrangement uses TRBV18 and TRBJ1-5; D is ambiguous. The germline V and J ends were trimmed by 5 bases and 2 bases, with 16 bases remaining between them. CDR1 and CDR2 (germline): KGHSH, LQKENI. The CDR3 spans 16 residues. The CDR3 DNA is TGTGCCAGCTCATCAGGTCGTCTGAGGGGCAATCAGCCCCAGCATTTT. Amino acid sequence: CASSSGRLRGNQPQHF.

The CDR3 DNA is TGTGCCAGCAGTGAAGAGGATGGTTTGATGCCCCAGCATTTT. It codes for CASSEEDGLMPQHF. The chain carries TRBV6-1 and TRBJ1-5; unclear D gene. Germline CDR1 and CDR2: MNHNS and SASEGT. CDR3 length: 14 residues. Deletions cut 1 base from V and 9 bases from J, with 13 bases between.

The chain joins TRBV6-2 or TRBV6-3 to TRBJ2-3; D gene uncertain. CDR1 and CDR2 from the germline V gene are MNHEY and SVGEGT. V gave up 7 bases and J gave up 2 bases, with 10 bases separating them. This CDR3 comprises 13 residues. CDR3 bases: TGTGCCAGCACCCAGTCACCCACAGATACGCAGTATTTT. It is translated as CASTQSPTDTQYF.

This clonotype was seen a few times. V and J are TRBV6-5 and TRBJ2-1; a possible D gene is TRBD1 (6 bases). The V end was cut by 9 bases, the J end by 10 bases, with 13 bases between. This CDR3 has 11 amino acids. The V gene's germline CDR1 is MNHEY and CDR2 SVGAGI. DNA of the CDR3: TGTGCCAGTACTTACGGACAGGAGCAGTTCTTC. This gives the protein CASTYGQEQFF.